This TCR beta chain was sequenced in a study of early T cells in non-severe SARS-CoV-2 infection. Study-level information: Bulk RNA from unsorted whole blood was sequenced; chains were unpaired.

This clonotype was counted at least ten times. Researchers attached unique molecular identifiers to individual cDNA molecules. TCRdb reanalysed the 5' RACE reads using MiXCR and keeps one entry per CDR3 protein. The sample includes over 60,000 distinct CDR3 sequences, 9.5% of them seen just once. This sequence was found in an adult who was a healthcare worker with PCR-confirmed SARS-CoV-2 infection or an uninfected control (not recorded which). Sequenced sample: whole blood.

The CDR3 loop reads CASSFRDIGSFRPETQYF. The CDR3 DNA reads as TGTGCCAGCAGCTTCCGGGACATAGGCTCTTTTCGACCCGAGACCCAGTACTTC. This chain connects TRBV7-9 to TRBJ2-5; a weak D match, TRBD1 (6 bases). V was pared by 3 bases and J by 5 bases, with 25 bases between. From germline, CDR1 is SEHNR and CDR2 FQNEAQ (reference sequence). The CDR3 extends over 18 amino acids.